The 3 T cell receptor beta chains below were found in one sample sequenced in a study of cytomegalovirus exposure and HLA in healthy donors. PCR amplification relied on 60 Vbeta primers (plus 13 Jbeta primers). This table comes from immunoSEQ multiplex PCR, and its TCRdb copy is limited to in-frame clones, with some not included. The table lists 130,000 or so clones. What was sequenced was PBMCs. The receptor source for this set is a woman under 30 in good health and CMV-seronegative.

The chain has TRBV5-1 and TRBJ1-3; no firm D call. Germline CDR1 is SGHRS and CDR2 is YFSETQ. CDR3 size: 15 residues. Trimming left V 1 base short and J 0 bases short, with 8 bases between. The CDR3, as DNA: TGCGCCAGCAGCTTGAGCGGACCCTCTGGAAACACCATATATTTT. This translates into CASSLSGPSGNTIYF.

V is TRBV2 and J is TRBJ1-2; D unclear. Between the trimmed V and J ends, which lost 4 bases and 3 bases, there was a span of 9 bases. The CDR3 is 13 amino acids. The germline gives CDR1 SNHLY, CDR2 FYNNEI. CDR3 bases: TGTGCCAGCAGTGCGGTACGAGACTATGGCTACACCTTC. Translating gives CASSAVRDYGYTF. The full variable domain, completed using reference TRBV2 and TRBJ1-2, is EPEVTQTPSHQVTQMGQEVILRCVPISNHLYFYWYRQILGQKVEFLVSFYNNEISEKSEIFDDQFSVERPDGSNFTLKIRSTKLEDSAMYFCASSAVRDYGYTFGSGTRLTVV.

The chain joins TRBV11-3 to TRBJ2-7, with 8 bases fitting TRBD1. CDR3 length: 13 amino acids. The junction had 5 bases not matched to a gene; V was cut back by 3 bases and J by 7 bases. Germline V CDR1 and CDR2: SGHNT, YENEEA. The CDR3 DNA is TGTGCCAGCAGCTTCGGACAGGGAATTGAGCAGTACGTC. Its protein is CASSFGQGIEQYV.